One and the same sample provided the 5 T cell receptor beta chains below, sequenced in a study of OX40 agonist ivuxolimab in advanced cancers. Some clones are missing from TCRdb's copy, which holds only in-frame ones; the method was immunoSEQ multiplex PCR. Among 70,000 to 100,000 clones listed, 85% to 90% were seen once. Sequenced here: CD4+ or CD8+ T cells sorted from blood, sampled in a trial of the OX40 agonist ivuxolimab. The source of these receptors is an adult with an advanced solid tumor such as melanoma, head and neck, liver or kidney cancer.

This clone was detected only a few times. The rearrangement links TRBV6-6 to TRBJ2-5; D perhaps matches TRBD2 (5 bases). The CDR3 covers 13 residues. The germline gives CDR1 MNHNY, CDR2 SVGAGI (reference sequence). V lost 5 bases, J lost 5 bases, and 12 bases lay in between. CDR3 DNA: TGTGCCAGCAGTCGGGAAAGATGGGAGACCCAGTACTTC. Translation gives CASSRERWETQYF.

The chain links TRBV19 to TRBJ2-7; no clear D. Trimming removed 5 bases from V and 2 bases from J, with 10 bases in between. CDR3 length equals 13 residues. Germline-derived CDR1 and CDR2 are LNHDA and SQIVND (reference sequence). The CDR3 coding sequence is TGTGCCAGTAGTCCCAAGGCAGCCTACGAGCAGTACTTC. It codes for CASSPKAAYEQYF.

The chain uses TRBV5-4 and TRBJ2-7; tentatively, D is TRBD1 or TRBD2 (5 bases each). Germline V gene sequence: CDR1 SGHNT, CDR2 YYREEE (reference sequence). This CDR3 has 14 residues. V lost 4 bases to trimming and J lost 3 bases, with 14 bases between them. CDR3 in DNA: TGTGCCAGCAGCCAGGACACCGGGGTCTACGAGCAGTACTTC. This encodes CASSQDTGVYEQYF.

The genes are TRBV19 and TRBJ2-7; 7 bases are a match to TRBD1. With V trimmed by 9 bases and J by 7 bases, 6 bases remained unmatched. The germline V gene encodes CDR1 LNHDA and CDR2 SQIVND (reference sequence). The CDR3 runs to 11 residues. CDR3 region: CASRTGQEQYF. For the CDR3, the DNA is TGTGCCAGCAGGACAGGTCAAGAGCAGTACTTC.

This clone was seen only once. The genes are TRBV5-4 and TRBJ2-5, with D tentatively TRBD1 (6 bases). The CDR3 sequence is 15 residues long. Germline loops: CDR1 SGHNT, CDR2 YYREEE (reference sequence). The V and J ends lost 6 bases and 5 bases respectively, with 20 bases between them. CDR3: CASTGSGDLGETQYF. CDR3 nucleotide sequence: TGTGCCAGCACGGGATCAGGGGATCTAGGGGAGACCCAGTACTTC.